The 17 T cell receptor beta chains presented below share a single source sample, sequenced in a study of response to subunit inactivated influenza vaccine. Each CDR3 protein gets one entry after TCRdb re-called the RT-PCR reads with MiXCR. Of 550,000 to 650,000 distinct CDR3 sequences in the sample, 10% to 15% were seen once. Source: PBMCs from blood, taken on the day of vaccination. These receptor sequences come from a man aged 50 to 59 who received an inactivated influenza vaccine.

The J gene is TRBJ2-1, the V gene TRBV12-3 or TRBV12-4; D not resolved. Trimming stripped 2 bases from V and 9 bases from J, with 8 bases between. This CDR3 spans 12 amino acids. Here the CDR3 reads CASSLWTREQFF. Here the CDR3 DNA reads TGTGCCAGCAGTTTATGGACGCGTGAGCAGTTCTTC.

This clonotype was seen only a few times. The chain carries TRBV7-8 and TRBJ2-6, with a possible D match to TRBD2 (5 bases). V lost 2 bases, J lost 2 bases, and 16 bases lay in between. The CDR3 contains 18 residues. CDR1 SGHVS and CDR2 FQNEAQ come from the germline V gene. CDR3 amino acids: CASSLREGRFAGANVLTF. DNA for the CDR3: TGTGCCAGCAGCTTACGGGAAGGAAGATTCGCTGGGGCCAACGTCCTGACTTTC.

This clonotype was observed a handful of times. The V gene is TRBV20-1, the J gene TRBJ2-1; 7 nucleotides agree with TRBD1. V was pared by 2 bases and J by 4 bases, with 11 bases of the junction left unmatched. Germline CDR1 is DFQATT and CDR2 is SNEGSKA (reference sequence). The CDR3 extends over 16 amino acids. CDR3 sequence: CSARYPTTGIYNEQFF. The CDR3 bases are TGCAGTGCTAGATACCCCACGACAGGGATATACAATGAGCAGTTCTTC.

This clonotype was detected a few times. The chain couples TRBV20-1 to TRBJ1-3, with 9 positions matching TRBD1. The length of the CDR3 is 13 residues. Trimming at V came to 7 bases and at J to 4 bases, leaving 5 bases not matched to a gene. Germline-derived CDR1 and CDR2 are DFQATT and SNEGSKA (reference sequence). This CDR3 is CSGGTGTGNTIYF. The DNA for the CDR3 is TGCAGTGGGGGGACAGGGACCGGAAACACCATATATTTT.

The chain links TRBV6-2 or TRBV6-3 to TRBJ2-1; no clear D. Germline V gene lookup returns CDR1 MNHEY and CDR2 SVGEGT. Trimming cost V 2 bases and J 4 bases, with 6 bases left between them. This CDR3 is built from 13 residues. In nucleotides, the CDR3 is TGTGCCAGCAGTTACAACCCTTACAATGAGCAGTTCTTC. It translates to CASSYNPYNEQFF.

The chain joins TRBV9 to TRBJ2-2; possibly TRBD1 for D (8 bases). Trimming cost V 3 bases and J 0 bases, with 18 bases left between them. This CDR3 region has 18 residues. CDR1 and CDR2 (germline): SGDLS, YYNGEE. CDR3 sequence reads: CASSAGQGLAANTGELFF. The CDR3 DNA sequence: TGTGCCAGCAGCGCCGGACAGGGTCTAGCGGCGAACACCGGGGAGCTGTTTTTT.

The chain carries TRBV12-3 or TRBV12-4 and TRBJ2-3; 9 bases are shared with TRBD2. Trimming removed 7 bases from V and 5 bases from J; junction bases left unmatched: 10. This CDR3 has 15 residues. The DNA of the CDR3 is TGTGCCAGCATACCGGTGGGACTAGCAATAGATACGCAGTATTTT. Residues: CASIPVGLAIDTQYF.

At least ten counts were recorded for this clonotype. CDR3 sequence (DNA): TGCGCCAGCAGCCAAAGTGTAGCGGGAAACAATGAGCAGTTCTTC. As protein: CASSQSVAGNNEQFF. J is TRBJ2-1 and V is TRBV4-3; the match to TRBD2 covers 8 bases. The junction had 5 bases not matched to a gene; V was cut back by 2 bases and J by 5 bases. The CDR3 is made up of 15 amino acids. CDR1 is LGHNA, CDR2 YSLEER, per germline.

This clonotype was counted a few times. J is TRBJ2-3 and V is TRBV29-1; 10 nucleotides line up with TRBD2. In germline, CDR1 is SQVTM, CDR2 ANQGSEA. Trimming cost V 2 bases and J 1 base; bases outside gene matches: 3. This CDR3 contains 15 residues. The DNA of the CDR3 is TGCAGCGTTGAAACCGGGACTAGCGGCACAGATACGCAGTATTTT. Protein: CSVETGTSGTDTQYF.

The table lists this clonotype with a few counts. The chain employs TRBV12-3 or TRBV12-4 and TRBJ2-1; 8 bases fit TRBD1. The CDR3 extends over 11 amino acids. V lost 5 bases and J lost 14; bases outside the gene matches: 5. The CDR3 loop is CASSGNRGEFF. The CDR3 region has the DNA TGTGCCAGCAGTGGGAACAGGGGGGAGTTCTTC.

This clonotype was detected a few times. V usage is TRBV12-3 or TRBV12-4 and J usage is TRBJ1-1, with unresolved D. The CDR3 totals 14 residues. The V and J ends lost 0 bases and 5 bases respectively, with 10 bases between them. CDR3 in amino acids: CASSLAGPRTEAFF. The CDR3 nucleotides read TGTGCCAGCAGTTTAGCTGGGCCCCGGACTGAAGCTTTCTTT.

The chain joins TRBV27 to TRBJ2-7, with 10 bases lining up with TRBD1. CDR1 and CDR2 from the germline V gene are MNHEY and SMNVEV (reference sequence). With V trimmed by 0 bases and J by 12 bases, 11 bases remained unmatched. The CDR3 consists of 15 residues. The CDR3 region is CASSLSPLGQGTTYF. CDR3 nucleotide sequence: TGTGCCAGCAGTTTATCTCCCCTGGGACAGGGGACGACGTACTTC.

The V gene is TRBV2, the J gene TRBJ1-2, with D hard to call. The CDR3 has 13 amino acids. Trimming shortened V by 3 bases and J by 7 bases, and 12 bases separated the two germline ends. Germline CDR1 reads SNHLY; CDR2 reads FYNNEI. CDR3 nucleotide sequence: TGTGCCAGCAGTGACCGGTGGTATGCTGGCTACACCTTC. Its translation is CASSDRWYAGYTF.

This chain connects TRBV3-1 to TRBJ2-7, with 8 bases fitting TRBD1. Trimming removed 4 bases from V and 2 bases from J; junction bases left unmatched: 4. The germline V gene has CDR1 LGHDT and CDR2 YNNKEL (reference sequence). The CDR3 sequence is 14 residues long. The DNA for the CDR3 is TGTGCCAGCAGCCGAGCAGGGGGCGCCTACGAGCAGTACTTC. Protein: CASSRAGGAYEQYF.

The V call is TRBV5-1, the J call TRBJ2-2, with D perhaps matching TRBD2 (5 bases). This CDR3 contains 16 residues. Germline CDR1 and CDR2: SGHRS and YFSETQ. The V end was cut by 4 bases, the J end by 3 bases, with 16 bases between. CDR3 nucleotide sequence: TGCGCCAGCAGCCAATATCCCAAGAGGGACACCGGGGAGCTGTTTTTT. Protein product: CASSQYPKRDTGELFF. The full variable domain, with the rest looked up from reference TRBV5-1 and TRBJ2-2, is KAGVTQTPRYLIKTRGQQVTLSCSPISGHRSVSWYQQTPGQGLQFLFEYFSETQRNKGNFPGRFSGRQFSNSRSEMNVSTLELGDSALYLCASSQYPKRDTGELFFGEGSRLTVL.

This clonotype was detected ten times or more. The chain links TRBV20-1 to TRBJ2-7, with D unresolved. The CDR3 is 14 amino acids. V shed 6 bases and J shed 1 base, with 16 bases lying between them. CDR1 is DFQATT, CDR2 SNEGSKA, per germline (reference sequence). The CDR3 protein is CSAPVNRNSYEQYF. DNA of the CDR3: TGCAGTGCCCCAGTTAACCGTAATTCCTACGAGCAGTACTTC.

This clonotype was observed a handful of times. The chain uses TRBV11-1 and TRBJ2-3, with D hard to call. From germline, CDR1 is SGHAT and CDR2 FQDESV (reference sequence). CDR3 length: 18 amino acids. Deletions cut 0 bases from V and 4 bases from J, with 20 bases between. CDR3 loop: CASSLAPTHWQVADTQYF. The DNA for the CDR3 is TGTGCCAGCAGCTTAGCCCCGACTCATTGGCAAGTCGCAGATACGCAGTATTTT.